This is a list of T cell receptor beta chains from one sample in a study of PD-1 blockade in classical Hodgkin lymphoma. Measured with immunoSEQ multiplex PCR; TCRdb has only the in-frame clones, and not every one. The data show about 36,000 clones, 60% to 80% seen once. The sequencing used peripheral blood mononuclear cells (PBMCs), collected before the second cycle of nivolumab. These receptors were collected from a human donor with classical Hodgkin lymphoma. Both conserved end residues are part of each CDR3. Each record gives: V gene, J gene, CDR3 length, CDR3 protein.

V gene: TRBV5-1; J gene: TRBJ2-1; CDR3 length: 17; CDR3 protein: CASSLGASGSSYNEQFF
V gene: TRBV7-9; J gene: TRBJ2-1; CDR3 length: 15; CDR3 protein: CASRFTGTTYNEQFF
V gene: TRBV21-1; J gene: TRBJ1-1; CDR3 length: 15; CDR3 protein: CAPLWARGVNTEAFF
V gene: TRBV7-2; J gene: TRBJ2-1; CDR3 length: 13; CDR3 protein: CASSPRSGGRVFF
V gene: TRBV18; J gene: TRBJ1-6; CDR3 length: 13; CDR3 protein: CASSPSRGSPLHF
V gene: TRBV28; J gene: TRBJ2-7; CDR3 length: 15; CDR3 protein: CASSLVYKAGYEQYF
V gene: TRBV5-5; J gene: TRBJ2-5; CDR3 length: 13; CDR3 protein: CASSQQVDETQYF
V gene: TRBV6-5; J gene: TRBJ1-5; CDR3 length: 13; CDR3 protein: CASSGGGRQPQHF
V gene: TRBV5-1; J gene: TRBJ2-3; CDR3 length: 18; CDR3 protein: CASSLARAGGYLTDTQYF
V gene: TRBV5-1; J gene: TRBJ2-7; CDR3 length: 15; CDR3 protein: CASSLAARGPYEQYF
V gene: TRBV28; J gene: TRBJ2-6; CDR3 length: 14; CDR3 protein: CATAGGTGANVLTF
V gene: TRBV7-2; J gene: TRBJ2-7; CDR3 length: 14; CDR3 protein: CASSLGGASYEQYF
V gene: TRBV6-1; J gene: TRBJ2-7; CDR3 length: 15; CDR3 protein: CASSQEGTGSNEQYF
V gene: TRBV7-2; J gene: TRBJ1-2; CDR3 length: 14; CDR3 protein: CASSLTGGDYGYTF
V gene: TRBV18; J gene: TRBJ2-7; CDR3 length: 14; CDR3 protein: CASSGGTGSREQYF
V gene: TRBV5-1; J gene: TRBJ2-1; CDR3 length: 15; CDR3 protein: CASWLPGGPYNEQFF
V gene: TRBV5-8; J gene: TRBJ1-5; CDR3 length: 15; CDR3 protein: CASSLQTGGGQPQHF
V gene: TRBV4-2; J gene: TRBJ1-5; CDR3 length: 15; CDR3 protein: CASSQDLLPNQPQHF
V gene: TRBV5-8; J gene: TRBJ2-7; CDR3 length: 13; CDR3 protein: CASSFDTDYEQYF
V gene: TRBV6-1; J gene: TRBJ2-7; CDR3 length: 12; CDR3 protein: CASSEIVTGLDF
V gene: TRBV28; J gene: TRBJ1-2; CDR3 length: 12; CDR3 protein: CASSPTYIGYTF
V gene: TRBV19; J gene: TRBJ1-5; CDR3 length: 16; CDR3 protein: CASSIVGDLTNQPQHF
V gene: TRBV4-3; J gene: TRBJ1-1; CDR3 length: 15; CDR3 protein: CASSQVEGGFTEAFF
V gene: TRBV5-4; J gene: TRBJ1-2; CDR3 length: 13; CDR3 protein: CASSLGQGRGYTF
V gene: TRBV5-6; J gene: TRBJ1-2; CDR3 length: 15; CDR3 protein: CASSLESNGYYGYTF
V gene: TRBV5-4; J gene: TRBJ2-2; CDR3 length: 17; CDR3 protein: CASSLELGQGSTGELFF
V gene: TRBV28; J gene: TRBJ1-5; CDR3 length: 14; CDR3 protein: CASSFHRPGQPQHF
V gene: TRBV5-1; J gene: TRBJ2-1; CDR3 length: 15; CDR3 protein: CASSRQGADYNEQFF
V gene: TRBV27; J gene: TRBJ2-1; CDR3 length: 17; CDR3 protein: CASRQGVLPLPYNEQFF